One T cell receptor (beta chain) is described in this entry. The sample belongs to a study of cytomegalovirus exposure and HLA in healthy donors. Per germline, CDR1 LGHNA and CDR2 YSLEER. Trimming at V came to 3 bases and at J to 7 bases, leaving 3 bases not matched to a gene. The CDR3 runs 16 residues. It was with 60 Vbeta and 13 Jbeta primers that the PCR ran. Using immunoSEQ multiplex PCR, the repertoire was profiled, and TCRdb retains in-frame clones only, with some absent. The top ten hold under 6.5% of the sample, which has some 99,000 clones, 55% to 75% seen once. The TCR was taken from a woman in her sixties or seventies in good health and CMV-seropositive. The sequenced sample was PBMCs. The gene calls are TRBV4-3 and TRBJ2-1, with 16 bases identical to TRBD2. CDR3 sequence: CASSQGLAGGRNEQFF. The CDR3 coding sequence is TGCGCCAGCAGCCAGGGACTAGCGGGGGGGCGGAATGAGCAGTTCTTC.